A single sample is the source of the 4 T cell receptor beta chains below, sequenced in a study of blood T cell repertoires in COVID-19. Libraries were prepared by immunoSEQ multiplex PCR; TCRdb keeps only in-frame clonotypes and omits some of them. This sample carries 110,000 or so clones, 65% to 85% of them seen once, and the ten largest clones take roughly 1.5%. The specimen was peripheral blood. These receptors were taken from a man in his fifties with acute or convalescent COVID-19.

The chain employs TRBV7-6 and TRBJ1-3, with no clear D. Germline V gene sequence: CDR1 SGHVS, CDR2 FNYEAQ. This CDR3 spans 15 amino acids. Trimming stripped 3 bases from V and 3 bases from J, with 12 bases between. Here the CDR3 reads CASSFGRGIGNTIYF. The CDR3 DNA reads TGTGCCAGCAGCTTTGGTCGCGGGATTGGAAACACCATATATTTT.

The V gene is TRBV14, the J gene TRBJ1-4; D unclear. This CDR3 region has 18 residues. The V and J ends lost 1 base and 3 bases respectively, with 18 bases between them. Germline loops: CDR1 SGHDN, CDR2 FVKESK. The CDR3 DNA reads as TGTGCCAGCAGCCAAGGAATGGGGTACGGGAAAGCTAATGAAAAACTGTTTTTT. This gives the protein CASSQGMGYGKANEKLFF.

The V and J genes are TRBV12-5 and TRBJ1-3; D call uncertain. The CDR3 totals 14 residues. Trimming cost V 3 bases and J 3 bases, with 9 bases left between them. The germline gives CDR1 LGHNT, CDR2 FRNRAP. CDR3 region: CASGFGGGGNTIYF. As DNA, the CDR3 is TGTGCTAGTGGTTTTGGTGGAGGTGGAAACACCATATATTTT.

This chain connects TRBV15 to TRBJ1-1; D remains ambiguous. Germline-derived CDR1 and CDR2 are LNHNV and YYDKDF (reference sequence). The CDR3 loop spans 13 amino acids. The V end was cut by 4 bases, the J end by 5 bases, with 11 bases between. This chain's CDR3 is CATSTGSRTEAFF. The DNA of the CDR3 is TGTGCCACCAGCACGGGGTCGAGGACTGAAGCTTTCTTT.